This T cell receptor (beta chain) was observed in a study of cytomegalovirus exposure and HLA in healthy donors (dated 2017 in TCRdb). Background for the entire study: An earlier analysis of approximately 590 of the donors reported more than 250 Gb of sequence data and 117 million unique TCR beta sequences from about 179 million T cells. The study combined high-throughput TCR immunosequencing, statistical association of individual TCRs with disease status, and machine learning to predict cytomegalovirus infection status. Using immunosequencing, the study profiled T cell repertoires from 550 to 750 subjects and related those repertoires to cytomegalovirus serostatus. The aim of the study was to test whether cataloging public T cell receptors could identify signatures of past pathogen exposure. A later genetic analysis used genome-wide SNP genotypes for about 55% of the 666 donors, treating that subset as a discovery cohort. In the later analysis, no new phenotypic data were used to find candidate immune exposures; instead, reliance was placed on TCR beta sequences and their occurrence across donors. All discovery cohort repertoires had been generated on a single sequencing platform. Along with the approximately 700-subject first cohort, a separate validation cohort of around 110 different subjects was used. The number of donors typed differed by locus, with roughly 629-640 for A, B, C, DRB1 and DQB1, approximately 500 for DQA1, 600 to 610 for DPA1, and approximately 470 for DPB1. An earlier analysis of approximately 630 of the donors applied high-throughput TCR beta sequencing to assess whether each TCR beta V gene segment acted as functional or pseudogenic. An early release covering some 640 HLA-typed donors comprised about 310 gigabases of sequencing data and around 85 million unique TCR sequences. A later analysis re-analyzed previously published TCR beta repertoires from 666 donors and added high-resolution HLA genotyping to study TCR occurrence patterns. Donor age, sex, ethnicity and CMV serostatus were collected together with the repertoire data. HLA typing covered class I and class II loci at four-digit resolution. Of the 350 to 450 genotyped donors, roughly 80% fell in the genetic ancestry cluster associated with self-reported Caucasian donors. Across approximately 420 genotyped donors of the cohort, an average of approximately 220,000 unique TCR beta nucleotide sequences per donor were sequenced, and 15% to 20% of those sequences were non-productive. Five DR-DQ haplotypes were handled as single units for association and clustering because linkage in the cohort was strong.

On the study overall, not on this receptor specifically: According to a later analysis, parvovirus B19, influenza, CMV and Epstein-Barr virus appeared linked to several top co-occurrence clusters. A group of highly shared sequence variants was considered likely to be a technical artifact of the sequencing pipeline. Because HLA typing was missing for some donors at each locus, association tests included only the typed subset. A few of the identified cytomegalovirus-associated TCR beta chains were confirmed in vitro to be specific for cytomegalovirus antigens. The only immune exposure information available for the cohort was CMV serostatus. According to a later genetic analysis, donors in an Asian-associated ancestry cluster had fewer N-insertions in productive TCRs than the approximately 700-donor mean. A further reported finding was that TCR beta sequences accurately predicted the HLA-A and HLA-B alleles for most subjects in the first cohort. Sequencing depth was assumed to be roughly uniform across donors in the presence/absence analyses, though that assumption may not hold. A later analysis found that most CMV-associated TCR beta chains appeared HLA-restricted, with HLA associations seemingly driven largely by CMV exposure. In a later genetic analysis, a missense DCLRE1C variant was associated with V-gene and J-gene trimming of TCR beta chains, and the association was replicated in an independent cohort. Linkage disequilibrium might explain the correlated functional status among segregating V segments, but an unknown experimental factor could not be ruled out. In the study, around 150 TCR beta chains were listed as associated with cytomegalovirus. While some public TCRs were present in many individuals, most TCR sequences turned up only very rarely across donors. A later analysis associated about 17,000 TCR beta sequences with specific HLA alleles at a false discovery rate of 0.05. In an earlier analysis of fewer than 700 of the donors, most TCR beta V segments appeared in productive rearrangements about 87% or about 30% of the time, broadly matching IMGT annotations. Cytomegalovirus status was reported to be diagnosed by the classifier with high specificity and sensitivity in both the original and validation cohorts. Because the 87-base-pair reads could not distinguish some IMGT-functional V segments, including TRBV6-2 and TRBV6-3, those segments were excluded. A later analysis found that TCR association rates varied across HLA loci, with DRB1 alleles showing the most associated TCRs and HLA-C alleles the fewest. Assigning TCR associations to individual alleles was difficult when HLA alleles, especially DR and DQ, strongly co-occurred. The authors suggested that the approach could potentially be generalized to other disease states and immunological phenotypes. Because counts were too low, 15 to 20 rarely observed V segments, including chromosome 9 orphons, were excluded from the earlier analysis of 587 of the donors. Only TCR beta chains were sequenced in this cohort, and the absence of alpha or paired-chain data limited detectable features. In a later analysis, HLA-associated TCR beta chains showed more clonal expansion and lower generation probabilities than non-associated chains that were equally common.

Library construction relied on the immunoSEQ multiplex PCR assay. The multiplex PCR relied on a mix of 60 forward primers for TCR Vbeta segments and 13 reverse primers for TCR Jbeta segments. The CDR3 region of rearranged TCR beta genes was amplified from genomic DNA by a multiplex PCR assay. The amplified TCR beta libraries were sequenced on the Illumina HiSeq System as 87-base-pair reads. From the authors' description of their analysis: A later analysis counted approximately 74 million unique TCR beta chains across the 650 to 700 repertoires, and 10 million to 12 million of these chains were shared by at least two donors. A nearest-neighbor algorithm error-corrected the raw reads and collapsed the reads into unique sequences, merging closely related sequences to remove PCR and sequencing errors. To assign V, D and J gene segments, CDR3 sequences were aligned to IMGT reference sequences. For a sequence to be retained, a match of at least six nucleotides was required to both a V gene segment and a J gene segment. Rearrangements were called productive when the CDR3 lacked stop codons and stayed in frame with V and J; all others were non-productive. Following IMGT convention, CDR3 was defined as the stretch from the second conserved V-encoded cysteine to the conserved J-encoded phenylalanine. Sequences without an unambiguous match to a single V gene segment were excluded from the earlier analysis of about 600 of the donors. In an earlier analysis of a few hundred of the donors, V segments were called functional above 56.7% productive rearrangements and were called segregating when the between-donor standard deviation exceeded 5%. A statistical classification framework was developed to diagnose cytomegalovirus status using the catalog of TCR beta chain sequences. A later analysis assigned V and J genes by comparing TCR nucleotide sequences with IMGT/GENE-DB human TR gene sequences. A later analysis assigned CDR3 sequences and most-parsimonious VDJ recombination scenarios with the TCRdist pipeline. In a later analysis, each TCR beta chain was defined by its CDR3 amino acid sequence together with its V-gene family, and reads without a unique V-gene family were excluded. As a way to deal with suspected cross-contamination and a sequencing artifact, a later analysis dropped hundreds of nucleotide sequences that were highly shared and had low generation probability. In a later analysis, a clonal expansion index was calculated for each public chain from normalized within-repertoire ranks of inferred template counts. In a later analysis, generation probabilities were computed using a VDJ recombination model fitted to out-of-frame rearrangements, and the results were checked against IGoR. Hypergeometric tests were used in a later analysis to score TCR-TCR, TCR-HLA and TCR-CMV co-occurrence, with a repertoire-size bias correction applied to the TCR pairs. To estimate false discovery rates, a later analysis permuted the HLA or CMV assignments 20 times. A later analysis grouped co-occurring TCRs with DBSCAN, adding TCRdist sequence similarity when clustering within HLA-allele-positive subsets. Repertoires with fewer than 30,000 or more than 120,000 public chains, plus five repertoires with anomalous nucleotide sharing, were excluded from co-occurrence clustering. TCRdb holds this immuneACCESS table with in-frame rearrangements only. Some clones are missing; in checked studies, unresolved V genes explain under half, and the rest has no known cause. The V and J calls and clone size were taken over from that table, and D and trimming were inferred from the DNA. The sample contains approximately 160,000 clones, roughly four fifths of them found a single time. The top ten clones comprise 0.9% to 1% of the sample.

The CDR3 holds 14 amino acids from the cysteine to the phenylalanine. Only the CDR3 region is kept as DNA, spanning 42 bases read in frame from base 1. CDR1 LNHNV and CDR2 YYDKDF were looked up in the germline V gene (reference sequence). Between the V and J ends, shortened by 0 bases and 6 bases respectively, the junction contains 11 bases. Regarding this clone: Its antigen is currently not known. There are no base qualities to consult, and no much larger clone falls within one base.

In total, about 650 healthy bone marrow donors made up the cohort. All cohort members were sampled while nominally healthy, although unrecorded immune exposures were likely present. The donor tested CMV seropositive, placing the donor among the roughly 270 seropositive members of the cohort. Every donor gave a peripheral blood sample, and the peripheral blood mononuclear cells from that sample were used for TCR beta sequencing. Genomic DNA was extracted from the blood cell samples with the Qiagen DNeasy Blood Extraction Kit. The source of this sequence is a girl aged 2-15 years in good health and CMV-seropositive. The material sequenced was PBMCs. The chain is encoded by TRBV15 joined to TRBJ1-2; no D gene is confidently identified. DNA sequence: TGTGCCACCAGCAGAGATGTAGCGGTCGATGGCTACACCTTC. The encoded protein is CATSRDVAVDGYTF. Extended through the reference TRBV15 and TRBJ1-2 proteins, this CDR3 yields the full variable domain: DAMVIQNPRYQVTQFGKPVTLSCSQTLNHNVMYWYQQKSSQAPKLLFHYYDKDFNNEADTPDNFQSRRPNTSFCFLDIRSPGLGDTAMYLCATSRDVAVDGYTFGSGTRLTVV.